The 23 T cell receptor beta chains given below trace back to one sample, sequenced in a study of metastatic and nonmetastatic thyroid tumors. All patients reached thyroid surgery having received no treatment beforehand. TCRdb re-called the PCR reads via MiXCR. The repertoire holds about 18,000 clones, with about 25% as singletons. Material for sequencing was adjacent normal tissue. These receptors came from a female donor with papillary thyroid cancer or a benign thyroid nodule (not recorded which). Some clones in this sample may be carry-over from other donors' samples.

The rearrangement links TRBV27 to TRBJ2-3, with TRBD2 identical over 8 bases. Losses at the gene ends were 7 bases for V and 5 bases for J; bases not matched to a gene: 8. Germline values: CDR1 MNHEY, CDR2 SMNVEV (reference sequence). This CDR3 region has 14 residues. The CDR3 region is CASIPLAGLDTQYF. CDR3 nucleotides: TGTGCCAGCATACCGTTAGCGGGGTTAGATACGCAGTATTTT.

This chain connects TRBV6-2 or TRBV6-3 to TRBJ2-7; possibly TRBD1 or TRBD2 for D (6 bases each). This CDR3 is 16 amino acids long. Trimming pared 2 bases from V and 2 bases from J, leaving 16 bases between. Germline CDR1 and CDR2: MNHEY and SVGEGT. This CDR3 reads CASSYAGQLNPYEQYF. Here the CDR3 DNA reads TGTGCCAGCAGTTACGCGGGACAACTCAACCCCTACGAGCAGTACTTC.

The chain combines TRBV11-2 with TRBJ2-3; tentative D call: TRBD2 (6 bases). The CDR3 runs to 18 residues. Trimming took 5 bases from V and 2 from J, leaving 23 bases between them. The germline V gene has CDR1 SGHAT and CDR2 FQNNGV. CDR3 nucleotides: TGTGCCAGCAGCACGAGATCCCGGACTATCGGCGCCACAGATACGCAGTATTTT. It is translated as CASSTRSRTIGATDTQYF. The full variable domain, rest sourced from reference TRBV11-2 and TRBJ2-3, is EAGVAQSPRYKIIEKRQSVAFWCNPISGHATLYWYQQILGQGPKLLIQFQNNGVVDDSQLPKDRFSAERLKGVDSTLKIQPAKLEDSAVYLCASSTRSRTIGATDTQYFGPGTRLTVL.

The chain joins TRBV6-2 or TRBV6-3 to TRBJ1-2; D is ambiguous. Germline CDR1 reads MNHEY; CDR2 reads SVGEGT. The CDR3 contains 13 residues. V shed 6 bases and J shed 2 bases, with 10 bases lying between them. The CDR3 loop is CASSQDGNYGYTF. Written as DNA, the CDR3 is TGTGCCAGCAGCCAGGACGGGAACTATGGCTACACCTTC.

V usage is TRBV5-1 and J usage is TRBJ1-1; D is perhaps TRBD1 (6 bases). V lost 4 bases, J lost 0 bases, and 10 bases lay in between. In germline, CDR1 is SGHRS, CDR2 YFSETQ. The CDR3 is made up of 14 amino acids. The CDR3 reads CASSPGQMNTEAFF. The CDR3 DNA is TGCGCCAGCAGCCCAGGACAGATGAACACTGAAGCTTTCTTT.

This chain links TRBV28 with TRBJ2-3; 10 positions agree with TRBD2. Trimming removed 3 bases from V and 2 bases from J; junction bases left unmatched: 5. CDR1 is MDHEN and CDR2 is SYDVKM in the germline V gene. CDR3 length: 16 amino acids. The CDR3 sequence: CASSFSGTSATDTQYF. CDR3 nucleotides: TGTGCCAGCAGTTTTTCCGGGACTAGCGCCACAGATACGCAGTATTTT.

This clone was counted at least ten times. The chain has TRBV6-1 and TRBJ2-7, with D unresolved. V lost 5 bases and J lost 0, with 11 bases in between. Germline V gene lookup returns CDR1 MNHNS and CDR2 SASEGT. The CDR3 spans 14 residues. The CDR3 DNA sequence: TGTGCCAGCAGTAACACTCGAAGCTCCTACGAGCAGTACTTC. It is translated as CASSNTRSSYEQYF.

The chain carries TRBV13 and TRBJ2-4; maybe TRBD2 (6 bases). The CDR3 sequence is 13 residues long. The germline gives CDR1 PRHDT, CDR2 FYEKMQ (reference sequence). V lost 8 bases to trimming and J lost 9 bases, with 17 bases between them. CDR3 amino acids: CASSDRGGGIQYF. The DNA of the CDR3 is TGTGCCAGCTCGGACCGGGGAGGCGGCATTCAGTACTTC.

For this clone: At one end, the junction sequence differs from germline, possibly due to a read error. The rearrangement joins TRBV6-4 to TRBJ2-1; unclear D gene. Per the germline V gene, CDR1 is MRHNA and CDR2 is SNTAGT. This CDR3 is 15 amino acids long. CDR3 bases: TGTGCCAGCAGTTACTCGATGCGCAGCCCGAATGAGCAGTTCTTC. This sequence encodes CASSYSMRSPNEQFF.

In the case of this clone: A read error may be the cause here, since a much bigger clone is one base away. Other DNA sequences from this sample encode an identical CDR3 as well. The CDR3 nucleotides read TGCAGTGCTTACAGGTCAAGGGGATACGAGCAGTATTTC. Protein sequence: CSAYRSRGYEQYF. This rearrangement joins TRBV20-1 to TRBJ2-7, with D tentatively TRBD1 (5 bases). The CDR3 extends over 13 amino acids. Germline CDR1 DFQATT, CDR2 SNEGSKA (reference sequence).

This clone came up many times. The chain combines TRBV6-6 with TRBJ1-1; D might be TRBD1 (5 bases). CDR3 length: 15 residues. Trimming removed 0 bases from V and 4 bases from J, with 12 bases in between. Germline V gene sequence: CDR1 MNHNY, CDR2 SVGAGI (reference sequence). Written as DNA, the CDR3 is TGTGCCAGCAGTTACTCGATATGGGGGGGCACTGAAGCTTTCTTT. It encodes CASSYSIWGGTEAFF.

This clone has more than one count but fewer than ten. The genes are TRBV6-8 and TRBJ1-1; 7 positions agree with TRBD1. The trim removed 6 bases at V and 11 bases at J, leaving 12 bases unmatched. The CDR3 covers 13 residues. The germline V gene encodes CDR1 MNHGY and CDR2 SAAAGT. CDR3 in DNA: TGTGCCAGCAGATCGACAGGGCTAGGTTTCGCTTTCTTT. This gives the protein CASRSTGLGFAFF.

The J gene is TRBJ1-1, the V gene TRBV6-1, with unresolved D. Germline V gene sequence: CDR1 MNHNS, CDR2 SASEGT. With 3 bases removed from V and 10 bases from J, the gap between germline ends came to 9 bases. The CDR3 runs 11 residues. The CDR3 nucleotides read TGTGCCAGCAGTGACACCCAAGGAGCTTTCTTT. This gives the protein CASSDTQGAFF.

This clone was seen a handful of times. The chain links TRBV5-1 to TRBJ1-1; no clear D. The CDR3 is 14 amino acids. Germline CDR1 is SGHRS and CDR2 is YFSETQ. Trimming removed 4 bases at V and 6 bases at J, with 16 bases between. CDR3 nucleotide sequence: TGCGCCAGCAGCCCCGGGTGGGAGGCTGCTGAAGCTTTCTTT. It specifies CASSPGWEAAEAFF.

Many counts were recorded for this clone. The chain joins TRBV20-1 to TRBJ2-7; D gene ambiguous. The CDR3 runs 15 residues. CDR1 DFQATT and CDR2 SNEGSKA come from the germline V gene (reference sequence). Trimming took 0 bases from V and 4 from J, leaving 16 bases between them. CDR3 nucleotides: TGCAGTGCTAGAGATTTCCACGGAGTGGATTACGAGCAGTACTTC. It specifies CSARDFHGVDYEQYF.

On this clone itself: At one end, the junction sequence differs from germline, possibly due to a read error. This chain connects TRBV6-1 to TRBJ2-7, with D possibly being TRBD1 or TRBD2 (5 bases each). Germline V gives CDR1 MNHNS, CDR2 SASEGT. CDR3 length equals 12 residues. The CDR3 bases are TGCGCCAGCAGTGAGGGACGAAACGAGCAGTACTTC. Protein: CASSEGRNEQYF.

The V and J genes are TRBV7-3 and TRBJ2-3; D is unclear. CDR1 and CDR2 (germline): SGHTA, FQGTGA. The CDR3 sequence is 15 residues long. Trimming cost V 4 bases and J 2 bases, with 13 bases left between them. The CDR3 sequence is CASSSIGETTDTQYF. The DNA of the CDR3 is TGTGCCAGCAGCTCCATCGGTGAGACCACAGATACGCAGTATTTT.

This clone was observed a few times. V is TRBV6-6 and J is TRBJ2-7; no firm D call. The CDR3 runs 15 residues. Germline CDR1 and CDR2: MNHNY and SVGAGI (reference sequence). Trimming cost V 0 bases and J 2 bases, with 11 bases left between them. CDR3 bases: TGTGCCAGCAGTTACTCGAGACCTGAGACCTACGAGCAGTACTTC. It codes for CASSYSRPETYEQYF.

This clone was counted a few times. The chain carries TRBV27 and TRBJ2-7; D might be TRBD1 or TRBD2, each matching 5 bases. Germline CDR1 is MNHEY and CDR2 is SMNVEV (reference sequence). The CDR3 spans 14 residues. Trimming pared 8 bases from V and 2 bases from J, leaving 16 bases between. The CDR3 is CASSRARVTYEQYF. DNA of the CDR3: TGTGCCAGCTCCAGGGCGAGGGTTACCTACGAGCAGTACTTC.

The chain combines TRBV19 with TRBJ1-6; TRBD1 might be the D (5 bases). Trimming stripped 1 base from V and 0 bases from J, with 16 bases between. Looked up from germline, CDR1 is LNHDA and CDR2 is SQIVND (reference sequence). This CDR3 spans 19 amino acids. The CDR3 nucleotides are TGTGCCAGTAGTATAGCGGGACTCCGCGGCTTCTCCTATAATTCACCCCTCCACTTT. As protein: CASSIAGLRGFSYNSPLHF. Full variable domain (rest looked up from reference TRBV19 and TRBJ1-6): DGGITQSPKYLFRKEGQNVTLSCEQNLNHDAMYWYRQDPGQGLRLIYYSQIVNDFQKGDIAEGYSVSREKKESFPLTVTSAQKNPTAFYLCASSIAGLRGFSYNSPLHFGNGTRLTVT.

This clone is classed as large (0.1 to 1%). CDR3 in amino acids: CASSVRGNTEAFF. The CDR3 DNA reads as TGTGCCAGCAGTGTCCGGGGGAACACTGAAGCTTTCTTT. This chain links TRBV2 with TRBJ1-1; D call uncertain. This CDR3 is 13 amino acids long. CDR1 SNHLY and CDR2 FYNNEI come from the germline V gene. V gave up 4 bases and J gave up 1 base, with 7 bases separating them.

The chain couples TRBV27 to TRBJ1-3; D might be TRBD1 (6 bases). The CDR3 runs to 15 residues. The germline gives CDR1 MNHEY, CDR2 SMNVEV (reference sequence). Trimming shortened V by 7 bases and J by 0 bases, and 13 bases separated the two germline ends. The CDR3 sequence: CASMRGPNSGNTIYF. The CDR3 DNA sequence: TGTGCCAGCATGCGGGGGCCTAACTCTGGAAACACCATATATTTT.

The chain joins TRBV2 to TRBJ2-3; D might be TRBD2 (5 bases). The CDR3 consists of 14 residues. Germline CDR1 is SNHLY and CDR2 is FYNNEI. Trimming removed 6 bases from V and 2 bases from J, with 12 bases in between. The CDR3 region is CASREEPYTDTQYF. The CDR3 DNA is TGTGCCAGCAGGGAGGAACCATACACAGATACGCAGTATTTT. Using reference TRBV2 and TRBJ2-3 for the parts outside the CDR3, the full variable domain is EPEVTQTPSHQVTQMGQEVILRCVPISNHLYFYWYRQILGQKVEFLVSFYNNEISEKSEIFDDQFSVERPDGSNFTLKIRSTKLEDSAMYFCASREEPYTDTQYFGPGTRLTVL.